This T cell receptor beta chain came from a study of shared clonotypes between healthy human individuals (dated by TCRdb to about 2020). For the study in its entirety: The cohort included a few men and a couple of women between 18 and 49 years of age. For each donor, CD4 naive and CD4 memory were each run on three plates, CD8 naive on two plates, and CD8 memory on one plate. To estimate repertoire size and how much clonotype sharing occurs between individuals, the study deeply sequenced the blood TCR repertoires of about 5 healthy adults. To increase sequencing depth and limit assay-specific biases, different laboratories used diverse techniques to prepare libraries and sequence TCR repertoires. Per donor, leukapheresis produced somewhere between about 0.94 and 9.5 billion PBMCs. Summary of the overall study and its limitations: Naive subsets generally had larger estimated clonotype richness than memory subsets. Even with the large sequencing depth, rarefaction of the sorted-subset datasets indicated that sequencing was incomplete. Compared with non-shared clonotypes, clonotypes shared by all four sorted-subset donors had higher generation probabilities. Based on pairwise subsampling, the degree of clonotype sharing among donors was expected to be affected by sequencing depth. The genetic and exposure-history diversity represented was limited by the small number of donors. Sampling was restricted to blood, and TCR repertoires in tissues likely differ from the TCR repertoires found in blood. Sharing across a few donors was observed for approximately 5% of naive CD4, over 3% of naive CD8, over 2% of memory CD4, and around 0.44% of memory CD8 clonotypes.

In the case of this clone: Its antigen is not yet known. Within one base of it there is no much larger clone, and no base qualities were kept.

Using the deep immunoSEQ assay, multiplex PCR amplified TCR CDR3 regions from genomic DNA. Genomic DNA extracted from each cell subset was distributed evenly over all wells of several immunoSEQ 96-well plates, and each plate served as one replicate. For sorted subsets, each replicate PCR was loaded with about 0.2 ug genomic DNA, equivalent to 30,000 or so T cell genomes. The purified libraries were quantified using a Qubit 3.0 fluorometer, sized with a Bioanalyzer 2100, and then quantified again using the KAPA Library Quantification kit. Every immunoSEQ 96-well plate was sequenced on a dedicated single-read 150-cycle Illumina NextSeq 550 flow cell. On the study's bioinformatics: The immunoSEQ output contained only junctional sequences without quality scores, so filtering could not match that applied to full-length reads. To assign V/J genes and CDR3, sequences were annotated using PyIR, a Python wrapper for IgBLAST v1.9, with IMGT germline references. Reads with weak V/J assignments (E-value above 1e-6), missing CDR3, stop codons, out-of-frame junctions, or ambiguous translated residues were removed. V3J clonotypes were defined as sequences sharing the same inferred V gene, J gene, and CDR3 amino acid sequence. To compute the percentage overlap between repertoires, the number of shared unique clonotypes was divided by the size of the smaller repertoire. Three approaches were used to assess repertoire richness: RTK rarefaction, the Chao1 estimator, and Recon v2.1 estimates of unobserved clonotypes. Generation probabilities for all TCRbeta clonotypes obtained by the gDNA method from a few donors were computed using OLGA. The table comes from immuneACCESS by way of TCRdb, which keeps in-frame sequences with V and J called. Part of the clones is missing from these tables; in studies checked, under half for an unresolved V gene and the rest for unknown reasons. V and J calls and clone size are copied from that table; D and trimming were computed from the DNA. The sample includes some 660,000 clones, with about 80% observed a single time. In total, the top ten clones hold about 1.8% of the sample.

Donors were healthy HIV-negative adults with no recently reported acute infections or vaccinations. Only Caucasian adults living in Nashville, Tennessee, USA were represented among the donors. CD4+ T cells were enriched through magnetic negative selection, after which naive cells were positively selected on CD45RA and the remaining negative fraction served as the memory subset. Blood was collected by leukapheresis, and PBMCs were isolated by Ficoll-Histopaque density gradient centrifugation and then cryopreserved in liquid nitrogen vapor phase. Analytical flow cytometry was used to check the purity and quantity of every magnetically sorted T cell population. Genomic DNA was isolated from every sorted fraction and measured by UV absorbance on a Nanodrop 2000c. Inclusive of the bounding cysteine and phenylalanine, the CDR3 is 13 residues long. The kept DNA is CDR3 alone, 39 bases in frame from the first base. The junction shows trimming of 3 bases on V and 8 bases on J, plus 11 bases between the germline ends. Looking up the germline V gene yields CDR1 KGHSH and CDR2 LQKENI.

The sequence came from a woman younger than 45 in good health. Sequencing was done on a sample of memory CD4+ T cells sorted from blood. This specimen's cell subset or site label, per the study, means: CD45RA-negative fraction. The sequence is built from TRBV18 and TRBJ1-5; the D region possibly corresponds to TRBD1 (5 bases align). The DNA is as follows: TGTGCCAGCTCACCTCAGGGAACGGAGCCCCAGCATTTT. This codes for CASSPQGTEPQHF.